The T cell receptor beta chain under discussion was sequenced for a study of Ad26.COV2.S vaccination and SARS-CoV-2 variants. Overall study context: Vaccine-arm donor from the placebo-controlled COV1001 Ad26.COV2.S trial. Intramuscular Ad26.COV2.S doses were given once or twice, 56 days apart.

Treatment reported: some 19 received Ad26.COV2.S at low or high dose, single or two shots; 5 received placebo; per-sample allocation not given. Each sample was drawn 63 days after the first injection (of vaccine or placebo). Some clones are missing from TCRdb's copy, which holds only in-frame ones; the method was immunoSEQ multiplex PCR. The sample lists about 250,000 clones, about 90% seen once, with about 3.1% in the top ten. V shed 6 bases and J shed 0 bases, with 11 bases lying between them. Germline V CDR1 and CDR2: MDHEN, SYDVKM. The CDR3 sequence is 15 residues long. The origin of this receptor is a person between 18 and 65 years old who received the Ad26.COV2.S COVID-19 vaccine or a placebo. The V gene is TRBV28, the J gene TRBJ1-4, with D perhaps TRBD1 (6 bases). The specimen comprised peripheral blood, sampled in a trial of Ad26.COV2.S vaccine versus placebo. In DNA form, the CDR3 reads TGTGCCAGCAGCCCCAGGACAGCAACTAATGAAAAACTGTTTTTT. Translation: CASSPRTATNEKLFF.